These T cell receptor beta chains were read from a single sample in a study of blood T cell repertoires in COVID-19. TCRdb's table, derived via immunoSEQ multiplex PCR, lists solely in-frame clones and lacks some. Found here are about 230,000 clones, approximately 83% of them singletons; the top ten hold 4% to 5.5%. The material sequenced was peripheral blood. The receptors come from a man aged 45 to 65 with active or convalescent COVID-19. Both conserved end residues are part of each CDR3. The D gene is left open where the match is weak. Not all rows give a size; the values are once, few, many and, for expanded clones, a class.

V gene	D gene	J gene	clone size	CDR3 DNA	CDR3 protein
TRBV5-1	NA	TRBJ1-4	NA	TGCGCCAGCAGCTGGTCCGACAGCGGGGAAAAACTGTTTTTT	CASSWSDSGEKLFF
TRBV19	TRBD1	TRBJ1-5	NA	TGTGCCAGTAGCGAGACAGGGGGCGGCAATCAGCCCCAGCATTTT	CASSETGGGNQPQHF
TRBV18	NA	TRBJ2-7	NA	TGTGCCAGCTCACCGACCGGAGGCGCCAACGAGCAGTACTTC	CASSPTGGANEQYF
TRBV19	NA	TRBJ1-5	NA	TGTGCCAGTAGTTTAGCAGGGGACCAGCCCCAGCATTTT	CASSLAGDQPQHF
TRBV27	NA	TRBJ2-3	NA	TGTGCCAGCTACAAAAGCGGGAGCACAGATACGCAGTATTTT	CASYKSGSTDTQYF
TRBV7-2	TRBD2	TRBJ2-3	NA	TGTGCCATCCGGCGGGGGGGCGCAGATACGCAGTATTTT	CAIRRGGADTQYF
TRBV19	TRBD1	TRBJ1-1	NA	TGTGCCAGTAGTATAAGACAGGGGGTAGGGGGCACTGAAGCTTTCTTT	CASSIRQGVGGTEAFF
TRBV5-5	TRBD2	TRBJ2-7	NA	TGTGCCAGCAGCTTGCTAGCGGGGGGGCTTAGCTCCTACGAGCAGTACTTC	CASSLLAGGLSSYEQYF
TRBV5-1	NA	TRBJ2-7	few	TGCGCCAGCAGCCCGGGAGTACTTCCCTACGAGCAGTACTTC	CASSPGVLPYEQYF
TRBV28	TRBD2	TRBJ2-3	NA	TGTGCCAGCAGTTTATCCCGGGAGACTAGCCAAAAATCTAGCACAGATACGCAGTATTTT	CASSLSRETSQKSSTDTQYF
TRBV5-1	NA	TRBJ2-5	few	TGCGCCAGCAGCTTGGGAGACAGGGAGGAACAAGAGACCCAGTACTTC	CASSLGDREEQETQYF
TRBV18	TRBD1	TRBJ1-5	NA	TGTGCCAGCTCACCTGACAGGGCATCCAATCAGCCCCAGCATTTT	CASSPDRASNQPQHF
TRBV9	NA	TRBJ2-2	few	TGTGCCAGCAGCCTCCGGGCCGGGGAGCTGTTTTTT	CASSLRAGELFF
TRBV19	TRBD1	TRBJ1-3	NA	TGTGCCAGTAGTCCACAGGGGGCGAGTGGAAACACCATATATTTT	CASSPQGASGNTIYF
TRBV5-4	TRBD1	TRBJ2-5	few	TGTGCCAGCAGCTTCGACAGGGCAGAGACCCAGTACTTC	CASSFDRAETQYF
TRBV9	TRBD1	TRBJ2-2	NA	TGTGCCAGCAGCGTAGAGCTAAGGACAGGGCGGACCGGGGAGCTGTTTTTT	CASSVELRTGRTGELFF
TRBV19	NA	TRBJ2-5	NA	TGTGCCAGTATGGGGGGAGGAGAGACCCAGTACTTC	CASMGGGETQYF
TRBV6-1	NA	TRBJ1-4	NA	TGTGCCAGCAGTGAGGACAGTTATAATGAAAAACTGTTTTTT	CASSEDSYNEKLFF
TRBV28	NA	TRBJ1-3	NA	TGTGCCAGCAGTTCCCAGGGGAGGGGGGGCTATGGAAACACCATATATTTT	CASSSQGRGGYGNTIYF
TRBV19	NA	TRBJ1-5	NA	TGTGCCAGTAGTATCGGGGACACCTATCAGCCCCAGCATTTT	CASSIGDTYQPQHF
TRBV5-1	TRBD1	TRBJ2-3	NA	TGCGCCAGCAGCGATACAGGGGGCGTAGATACGCAGTATTTT	CASSDTGGVDTQYF
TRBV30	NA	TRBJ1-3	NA	TGTGCCTGGAGTGTACGGGGGGCCCCCTCTGGAAACACCATATATTTT	CAWSVRGAPSGNTIYF
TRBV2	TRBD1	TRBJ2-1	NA	TGTGCCAGCAGTGGGGACAGGGCATCCTACAATGAGCAGTTCTTC	CASSGDRASYNEQFF
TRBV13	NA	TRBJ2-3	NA	TGTGCCAGCAGCCCATTAGGGGCGGCAGATACGCAGTATTTT	CASSPLGAADTQYF
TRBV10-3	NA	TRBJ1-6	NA	TGTGCCATCAGTGAGGGGCCAGCTGATAATTCACCCCTCCACTTT	CAISEGPADNSPLHF
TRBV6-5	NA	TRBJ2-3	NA	TGTGCCAGCAGCCTACAGGGTCATAGCACAGATACGCAGTATTTT	CASSLQGHSTDTQYF
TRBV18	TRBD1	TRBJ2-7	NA	TGTGCCAGCTCACCAGGGACAGGCGCTACCTACGAGCAGTACTTC	CASSPGTGATYEQYF
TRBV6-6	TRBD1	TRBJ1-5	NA	TGTGCCAGCAGCCTCGGGACAGGGGGCTACAATCAGCCCCAGCATTTT	CASSLGTGGYNQPQHF
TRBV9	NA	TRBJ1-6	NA	TGTGCCAGCAGCGTAGGTAGCTTATCCTCCTATAATTCACCCCTCCACTTT	CASSVGSLSSYNSPLHF
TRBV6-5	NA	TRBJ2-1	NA	TGTGCCAGCAGTCAGCGTAGTTACAATGAGCAGTTCTTC	CASSQRSYNEQFF
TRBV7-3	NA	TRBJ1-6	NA	TGTGCCAGCAGCTCTTTGGCGGCAGGGAACAATTCACCCCTCCACTTT	CASSSLAAGNNSPLHF
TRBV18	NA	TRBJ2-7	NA	TGTGCCAGCTCACCGTCGGGCACCGGGGTCGAGCAGTACTTC	CASSPSGTGVEQYF
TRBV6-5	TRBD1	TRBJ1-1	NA	TGTGCCAGCAGTACCAAGGGGGCTATGAACACTGAAGCTTTCTTT	CASSTKGAMNTEAFF
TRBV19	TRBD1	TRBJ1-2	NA	TGTGCCAGTAGTCCACCCCGGGACAGGGTCTACGGCTACACCTTC	CASSPPRDRVYGYTF
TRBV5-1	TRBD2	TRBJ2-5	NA	TGCGCCAGCAGCTTGTTACTAGCGGACGAAGAGACCCAGTACTTC	CASSLLLADEETQYF
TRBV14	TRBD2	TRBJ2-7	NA	TGTGCCAGCAGCCAAGGCGCTAGCGGGGGACATAGCCCCTACGAGCAGTACTTC	CASSQGASGGHSPYEQYF
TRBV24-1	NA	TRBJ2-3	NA	TGTGCCACCAGTGACACGACAGCCGTCCTTCGCACAGATACGCAGTATTTT	CATSDTTAVLRTDTQYF
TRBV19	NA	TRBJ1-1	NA	TGTGCCAGTATCGGGTTAGGCATGAACACTGAAGCTTTCTTT	CASIGLGMNTEAFF
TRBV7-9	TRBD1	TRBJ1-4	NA	TGTGCCAGCAGCTTTGGGACAGGGGAAGGTAATGAAAAACTGTTTTTT	CASSFGTGEGNEKLFF
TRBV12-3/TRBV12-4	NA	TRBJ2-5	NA	TGTGCCAGCAGCGAAGGACTAGGGGGAGTCCAGTACTTC	CASSEGLGGVQYF
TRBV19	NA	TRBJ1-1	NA	TGTGCCAGTAGCCTAGGTGTGGGGCAGTACACTGAAGCTTTCTTT	CASSLGVGQYTEAFF
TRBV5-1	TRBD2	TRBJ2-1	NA	TGCGCCAGCACCCTGGAGGGACTAGCTATGCATGAGCAGTTCTTC	CASTLEGLAMHEQFF
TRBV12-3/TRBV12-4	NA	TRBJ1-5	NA	TGTGCCAGCAGCCCAGGCCGGAATCAGCCCCAGCATTTT	CASSPGRNQPQHF
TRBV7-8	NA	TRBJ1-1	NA	TGTGCCAGCAGCTCCCGACAGAGGATGAACACTGAAGCTTTCTTT	CASSSRQRMNTEAFF
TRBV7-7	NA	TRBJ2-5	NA	TGTGCCAGCAGCTTAAGCAGGATCGAGACCCAGTACTTC	CASSLSRIETQYF
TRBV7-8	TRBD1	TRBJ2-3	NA	TGTGCCAGCAGTTCATCCCGGGACAGGGGTACAGATACGCAGTATTTT	CASSSSRDRGTDTQYF
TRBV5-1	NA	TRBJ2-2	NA	TGCGCCAGCAGCTTGGTGGCAGGGGAACAGACCGGGGAGCTGTTTTTT	CASSLVAGEQTGELFF
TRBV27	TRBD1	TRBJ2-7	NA	TGTGCCAGCCGATGGACAGGAAATTACGAGCAGTACTTC	CASRWTGNYEQYF
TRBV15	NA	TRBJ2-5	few	TGTGCCACCAGCAGAGTCCAGCGGCCCCAAGAGACCCAGTACTTC	CATSRVQRPQETQYF
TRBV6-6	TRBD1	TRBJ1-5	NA	TGTGCCAGCAGTTACTCGTCAGGGGGCGGAGGTCAGCCCCAGCATTTT	CASSYSSGGGGQPQHF
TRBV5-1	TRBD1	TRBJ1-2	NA	TGCGCCAGCAGCTCCCGGACAGGGGGGAGACCTGGCTACACCTTC	CASSSRTGGRPGYTF
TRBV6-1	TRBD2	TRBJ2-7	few	TGTGCCAGCAGTGGGACTAGCGGGGGGGCGAGGTGGTCCTACGAGCAGTACTTC	CASSGTSGGARWSYEQYF
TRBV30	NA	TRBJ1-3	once	TGTGCCTGGGTTGCGGCAGCTGGAAACACCATATATTTT	CAWVAAAGNTIYF
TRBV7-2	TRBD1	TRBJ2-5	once	TGTGCCAGCAAGGGGACAGGGAGAGAGACCCAGTACTTC	CASKGTGRETQYF
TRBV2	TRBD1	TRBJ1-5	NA	TGTGCCAGCAGCAATGACAGGGCTATCGACAATCAGCCCCAGCATTTT	CASSNDRAIDNQPQHF
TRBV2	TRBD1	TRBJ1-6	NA	TGTGCCAGCAGTAATGGGCAGGGGGGTTCACCCCTCCACTTT	CASSNGQGGSPLHF
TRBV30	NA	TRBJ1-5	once	TGTGCCTGGAGTGGGGAGCATCAGCCCCAGCATTTT	CAWSGEHQPQHF
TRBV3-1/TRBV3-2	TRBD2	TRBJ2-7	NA	TGTGCCAGCAGCTATGGCCGGGGGGGCTCCTACGAGCAGTACTTC	CASSYGRGGSYEQYF
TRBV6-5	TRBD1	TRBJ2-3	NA	TGTGCCAGCAAATTGACAGGGGGCACAGATACGCAGTATTTT	CASKLTGGTDTQYF
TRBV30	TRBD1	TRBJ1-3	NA	TGTGCCGGAACAACAGGGGACGGAAACACCATATATTTT	CAGTTGDGNTIYF